These 27 T cell receptor beta chains were all obtained from the same sample, sequenced in a study of T cell responses to AZD1222 COVID-19 vaccine. Produced via immunoSEQ multiplex PCR; TCRdb's table is partial and in-frame only. Among about 81,000 clones listed, over 80% were seen once. Sequenced here: peripheral blood, sampled 28 days after the second AZD1222 dose. These receptors came from an adult who received the AZD1222 COVID-19 vaccine.

The chain carries TRBV19 and TRBJ1-1; D is possibly TRBD1 (5 bases). There are 13 residues in the CDR3. V was clipped by 7 bases and J by 4 bases, with 13 bases between them. Looked up from germline, CDR1 is LNHDA and CDR2 is SQIVND (reference sequence). CDR3 in DNA: TGTGCCAGTACCCAAGGGGTAGGCACTGAAGCTTTCTTT. Translating gives CASTQGVGTEAFF. Looking up the rest from reference TRBV19 and TRBJ1-1 gives the full variable domain: DGGITQSPKYLFRKEGQNVTLSCEQNLNHDAMYWYRQDPGQGLRLIYYSQIVNDFQKGDIAEGYSVSREKKESFPLTVTSAQKNPTAFYLCASTQGVGTEAFFGQGTRLTVV.

The genes are TRBV27 and TRBJ1-3; 7 nucleotides line up with TRBD1. The CDR3 totals 16 residues. Germline assignment: CDR1 MNHEY and CDR2 SMNVEV (reference sequence). The V and J ends lost 1 base and 0 bases, in that order; junction bases with no gene match: 3. The CDR3 DNA reads as TGTGCCAGCAGTTTATACGGGACAGACTCTGGAAACACCATATATTTT. Translated, it gives CASSLYGTDSGNTIYF.

The chain uses TRBV25-1 and TRBJ1-2; D not resolved. The CDR3 has 13 amino acids. V lost 4 bases and J lost 4, with 10 bases in between. Germline assignment: CDR1 MGHDK and CDR2 SYGVNS. This chain's CDR3 is CASSAGRGYGYTF. The DNA for the CDR3 is TGTGCCAGCAGTGCGGGCCGTGGCTATGGCTACACCTTC.

The chain links TRBV6-5 to TRBJ2-1, with TRBD2 matching over 7 bases. Germline CDR1 and CDR2: MNHEY and SVGAGI. This CDR3 region has 15 residues. Unmatched junction bases numbered 6, after V lost 7 bases and J lost 0 bases. The CDR3 DNA is TGTGCCAGCAACTTGGGAGGGGTCTCCTACAATGAGCAGTTCTTC. Amino acids: CASNLGGVSYNEQFF.

The chain combines TRBV24-1 with TRBJ1-1, with TRBD1 as a possible D gene (5 bases). Trimming cost V 4 bases and J 6 bases, with 11 bases left between them. The CDR3 contains 13 residues. Germline V gene sequence: CDR1 KGHDR, CDR2 SFDVKD. The CDR3 DNA is TGTGCCACCAGTGACTCAGGGAAGTCTGAAGCTTTCTTT. It codes for CATSDSGKSEAFF.

The rearrangement joins TRBV28 to TRBJ1-4; D remains unclear. Trimming removed 4 bases from V and 7 bases from J, with 16 bases in between. The CDR3 extends over 15 amino acids. Germline V gene data show CDR1 as MDHEN and CDR2 as SYDVKM. Here the CDR3 reads CASSWFRRLGEKLFF. DNA of the CDR3: TGTGCCAGCAGTTGGTTCAGGCGGCTAGGTGAAAAACTGTTTTTT.

The V gene is TRBV3-1 (or the pseudogene TRBV3-2), the J gene TRBJ1-1, with TRBD1 as a possible D gene (5 bases). The germline CDR1 and CDR2 sequences are LGHDT and YNNKEL (reference sequence). V lost 0 bases and J lost 7, with 12 bases in between. The CDR3 has 14 residues. The CDR3 nucleotides are TGTGCCAGCAGCCAAGAAGGGACGGTAGATGAAGCTTTCTTT. This gives the protein CASSQEGTVDEAFF.

The rearrangement links TRBV9 to TRBJ2-1; no clear D. The CDR3 is 15 amino acids. Germline V gene data show CDR1 as SGDLS and CDR2 as YYNGEE. V gave up 1 base and J gave up 2 bases, with 10 bases separating them. The CDR3 DNA reads as TGTGCCAGCAGCGTAAGTAGCAGGACCTACAATGAGCAGTTCTTC. Its protein product is CASSVSSRTYNEQFF.

The chain has TRBV7-8 and TRBJ2-2; the D is unclear. Germline-derived CDR1 and CDR2 are SGHVS and FQNEAQ. V was shortened by 1 base and J by 5 bases, with 8 bases between the two germline ends. This CDR3 region has 14 residues. The CDR3 sequence is CASSLGAVTGELFF. Written as DNA, the CDR3 is TGTGCCAGCAGCTTAGGAGCCGTGACCGGGGAGCTGTTTTTT. Looking up the rest from reference TRBV7-8 and TRBJ2-2 gives the full variable domain: GAGVSQSPRYKVAKRGQDVALRCDPISGHVSLFWYQQALGQGPEFLTYFQNEAQLDKSGLPSDRFFAERPEGSVSTLKIQRTQQEDSAVYLCASSLGAVTGELFFGEGSRLTVL.

This clone was found once. This chain uses TRBV18 with TRBJ1-1; D not resolved. CDR3 size: 14 residues. CDR1 is KGHSH, CDR2 LQKENI, per germline. The ends were cut back, 2 bases at V and 2 bases at J, with 9 bases in the middle. The CDR3 region is CASSPRASNTEAFF. CDR3 DNA: TGTGCCAGCTCACCAAGGGCCAGCAACACTGAAGCTTTCTTT.

The V gene is TRBV28, the J gene TRBJ2-7, with 12 nucleotides matching TRBD1. The CDR3 has 15 residues. The trim removed 3 bases at V and 5 bases at J, leaving 5 bases unmatched. Germline V gives CDR1 MDHEN, CDR2 SYDVKM. The CDR3 loop reads CASSFFGTGGNEQYF. DNA for the CDR3: TGTGCCAGCAGTTTCTTCGGGACAGGGGGCAACGAGCAGTACTTC.

The V call is TRBV28, the J call TRBJ1-2; D gene ambiguous. V lost 7 bases and J 3 bases, leaving 15 bases between the germline ends. Germline V CDR1 and CDR2: MDHEN, SYDVKM. The CDR3 totals 14 residues. Written as DNA, the CDR3 is TGTGCCAGCAACCCGCTTAATGGGTACTATGGCTACACCTTC. As protein: CASNPLNGYYGYTF.

J is TRBJ1-3 and V is TRBV18; D unclear. Trimming removed 2 bases at V and 2 bases at J, with 16 bases between. Germline CDR1 is KGHSH and CDR2 is LQKENI. This CDR3 comprises 17 residues. CDR3 sequence reads: CASSPNAMPAAGNTIYF. CDR3 DNA: TGTGCCAGCTCACCAAACGCGATGCCCGCAGCTGGAAACACCATATATTTT.

The chain carries TRBV11-2 and TRBJ1-1; the D is unclear. CDR3 length: 14 amino acids. Germline CDR1 is SGHAT and CDR2 is FQNNGV. Trimming cost V 3 bases and J 2 bases, with 10 bases left between them. The CDR3 here is CASSLFRRNTEAFF. DNA of the CDR3: TGTGCCAGCAGCTTGTTCAGGAGAAACACTGAAGCTTTCTTT. Full variable domain (remainder filled in from reference TRBV11-2 and TRBJ1-1): EAGVAQSPRYKIIEKRQSVAFWCNPISGHATLYWYQQILGQGPKLLIQFQNNGVVDDSQLPKDRFSAERLKGVDSTLKIQPAKLEDSAVYLCASSLFRRNTEAFFGQGTRLTVV.

V usage is TRBV9 and J usage is TRBJ2-1; maybe TRBD2 (6 bases). Germline CDR1 reads SGDLS; CDR2 reads YYNGEE. Trimming took off 0 bases at V and 4 bases at J, with 11 bases between the two ends. This CDR3 has 15 residues. The CDR3 region is CASSVGGALYNEQFF. The CDR3, as DNA: TGTGCCAGCAGCGTAGGCGGGGCGCTTTACAATGAGCAGTTCTTC.

This clone was counted once. The rearrangement uses TRBV30 and TRBJ1-1, with TRBD1 as a possible D gene (6 bases). The CDR3 contains 13 residues. CDR1 GTSNPN and CDR2 SVGIG come from the germline V gene (reference sequence). The ends were cut back, 0 bases at V and 4 bases at J, with 9 bases in the middle. CDR3 DNA sequence: TGTGCCTGGAGTGTACAGGGCCTCACTGAAGCTTTCTTT. This encodes CAWSVQGLTEAFF.

The J gene is TRBJ1-6, the V gene TRBV21-1; TRBD1 was called by the table and not checked on the DNA. TRBV21-1 is a recognized pseudogene. The CDR3 loop spans 19 amino acids. The CDR3 loop reads CASSKIQGRPASYNSPLHF. The CDR3 nucleotides are TGTGCCAGCAGCAAAATCCAGGGCCGCCCCGCGTCCTATAATTCACCCCTCCACTTT.

The gene calls are TRBV27 and TRBJ1-6, with D possibly matching TRBD1 (6 bases). V gave up 4 bases and J gave up 7 bases, with 14 bases separating them. The CDR3 runs 15 residues. Germline values: CDR1 MNHEY, CDR2 SMNVEV (reference sequence). The CDR3 DNA follows: TGTGCCAGCAGTTACTTGACAGGAGTAAATTCACCCCTCCACTTT. It translates to CASSYLTGVNSPLHF.

The genes are TRBV5-8 and TRBJ1-5, with 9 bases aligning to TRBD1. The V and J ends lost 2 bases and 7 bases, in that order; junction bases with no gene match: 16. This CDR3 has 18 residues. Germline CDR1 SGHTS, CDR2 YDEGEE. In DNA, the CDR3 is TGTGCCAGCAGCTTCGTCCTGTATACGGGACAGGGCGGGCAGCCCCAGCATTTT. Protein: CASSFVLYTGQGGQPQHF.

The V gene is TRBV12-3 or TRBV12-4, the J gene TRBJ2-7; the match to TRBD2 covers 8 bases. The CDR3 is made up of 13 amino acids. V was clipped by 5 bases and J by 3 bases; unmatched bases: 3. The CDR3 protein is CASSRSGNYEQYF. The CDR3 DNA follows: TGTGCCAGCAGTCGTAGCGGGAACTACGAGCAGTACTTC.

The genes are TRBV7-3 and TRBJ2-3, with 8 bases fitting TRBD2. The CDR3 has 14 residues. V trimming: 4 bases; J trimming: 3 bases; junction bases outside the gene matches: 3. Germline V gene sequence: CDR1 SGHTA, CDR2 FQGTGA. The CDR3: CASSSGLVTDTQYF. In nucleotides, the CDR3 is TGTGCCAGCAGCTCGGGACTAGTGACAGATACGCAGTATTTT. The whole variable domain, filled in from reference TRBV7-3 and TRBJ2-3, reads GAGVSQTPSNKVTEKGKYVELRCDPISGHTALYWYRQSLGQGPEFLIYFQGTGAADDSGLPNDRFFAVRPEGSVSTLKIQRTERGDSAVYLCASSSGLVTDTQYFGPGTRLTVL.

This clone was counted only a few times. The V and J genes are TRBV27 and TRBJ1-1, with a tentative D call TRBD1 (6 bases). The germline CDR1 and CDR2 sequences are MNHEY and SMNVEV (reference sequence). Trimming took off 0 bases at V and 3 bases at J, with 11 bases between the two ends. The CDR3 has 15 residues. The DNA for the CDR3 is TGTGCCAGCAGTTTATCGGGGCAGGGGTACACTGAAGCTTTCTTT. It encodes CASSLSGQGYTEAFF.

The chain recombines TRBV27 with TRBJ1-2, with D possibly TRBD1 on 6 matching bases. V was clipped by 4 bases and J by 4 bases, with 13 bases between them. The V gene's germline CDR1 is MNHEY and CDR2 SMNVEV (reference sequence). The CDR3 is 14 residues long. CDR3 region: CASSYGGQPYGYTF. CDR3 nucleotides: TGTGCCAGCAGTTACGGGGGGCAGCCCTATGGCTACACCTTC.

J is TRBJ2-2 and V is TRBV18, with a possible D match to TRBD1 (5 bases). Trimming took off 3 bases at V and 5 bases at J, with 16 bases between the two ends. The germline V gene encodes CDR1 KGHSH and CDR2 LQKENI. CDR3 length equals 16 residues. The DNA for the CDR3 is TGTGCCAGCTCACCCGATCAGATACAGGATACCGGGGAGCTGTTTTTT. This codes for CASSPDQIQDTGELFF.

J is TRBJ2-1 and V is TRBV9; 7 bases are shared with TRBD1. This CDR3 region has 16 residues. The V gene end was trimmed by 4 bases and the J gene end by 8 bases; junction bases not matched to a gene: 15. In germline, CDR1 is SGDLS, CDR2 YYNGEE. The CDR3 DNA follows: TGTGCCAGCAGCCCCAGAGGAACAGGGGATGGGGATGAGCAGTTCTTC. Residues: CASSPRGTGDGDEQFF.

The rearrangement uses TRBV5-8 and TRBJ1-4; TRBD1 is a possible D gene (5 bases). The CDR3 consists of 20 residues. Trimming cost V 4 bases and J 1 base, with 26 bases left between them. Germline V gene lookup returns CDR1 SGHTS and CDR2 YDEGEE. The CDR3 nucleotides read TGTGCCAGCAGCCCCTGGTCGGGGCGGAGAACAATAAGAACTAATGAAAAACTGTTTTTT. Its protein is CASSPWSGRRTIRTNEKLFF.

The chain employs TRBV30 and TRBJ1-1, with D perhaps matching TRBD1 (5 bases). The CDR3 contains 13 residues. Per the germline V gene, CDR1 is GTSNPN and CDR2 is SVGIG (reference sequence). Trimming stripped 1 base from V and 7 bases from J, with 13 bases between. CDR3: CAWSGPVGGEAFF. Here the CDR3 DNA reads TGTGCCTGGAGTGGCCCGGTGGGGGGTGAAGCTTTCTTT.